Listed below are T cell receptor beta chains from one sample, sequenced in a study of early T cells in non-severe SARS-CoV-2 infection. TCRdb called the 5' RACE reads again in MiXCR, with one record for every CDR3 protein. The sample contains around 40,000 distinct CDR3 sequences, 6.3% of which appear only once. Sequenced sample: whole blood. The receptors originated from an adult who was a healthcare worker with PCR-confirmed SARS-CoV-2 infection or an uninfected control (not recorded which). Each CDR3 is given with its conserved first and last residue. The D gene is left open where the match is weak. Clone size is not always given. Where it is, it says once, few, many or a class for expanded clones.

many,TRBV7-3,TRBD1,TRBJ2-2,TGTGCCAGCAGCGGACAGGGGAACACCGGGGAGCTGTTTTTT,CASSGQGNTGELFF
.,TRBV6-2/TRBV6-3,.,TRBJ2-4,TGTGCCAGCAGACCTAACGCTCCCCCCACGGAGGCCAAAAACATTCAGTACTTC,CASRPNAPPTEAKNIQYF
few,TRBV5-6,.,TRBJ2-2,TGTGCCAGCAGCTTGTACCCCCAGAACACCGGGGAGCTGTTTTTT,CASSLYPQNTGELFF
.,TRBV9,TRBD2,TRBJ2-2,TGTGCCAGCAGCCAACTAGCGGACACCGGGGAGCTGTTTTTT,CASSQLADTGELFF
few,TRBV3-1,.,TRBJ2-3,TGTGCCAGCACCTCAAGAGGGGCAGATACGCAGTATTTT,CASTSRGADTQYF
many,TRBV11-3,.,TRBJ2-4,TGTGCCAGCAGCTTAGGGGTAGCCAAAAACATTCAGTACTTC,CASSLGVAKNIQYF
few,TRBV7-8,.,TRBJ2-1,TGTGCCAGCAGCTTAGTGGGTAGAATCTCCTACAATGAGCAGTTCTTC,CASSLVGRISYNEQFF
few,TRBV6-5,.,TRBJ1-1,TGTGCCAGCAGTCAACTTGTTGAATTCGATTGGAACACTGAAGCTTTCTTT,CASSQLVEFDWNTEAFF
many,TRBV24-1,.,TRBJ2-1,TGTGCCACCAGTGGACTCCGGAGCTCCTACAATGAGCAGTTCTTC,CATSGLRSSYNEQFF
.,TRBV10-3,.,TRBJ2-3,TGTGCCATCAGTGAGTCTTCCCGGAACACAGATACGCAGTATTTT,CAISESSRNTDTQYF
many,TRBV28,.,TRBJ2-5,TGTGCCAGCCGCATTCCCCCTCAAGAGACCCAGTACTTC,CASRIPPQETQYF
many,TRBV7-2,.,TRBJ1-4,TGTGCCAGCAGCCCGGCAGGCCTAAGCAGTGAAAAACTGTTTTTT,CASSPAGLSSEKLFF
few,TRBV19,.,TRBJ1-2,TGTGCCAGTAGTATCGGGACGAAGTATGGCTACACCTTC,CASSIGTKYGYTF
many,TRBV7-9,.,TRBJ1-2,TGTGCCAGCAGCCCGACACCGAACTATGGCTACACCTTC,CASSPTPNYGYTF
many,TRBV7-9,.,TRBJ2-7,TGTGCCAGCAGCTTGCGGGATTCTCACGAGCAGTACTTC,CASSLRDSHEQYF
hyperexpanded,TRBV12-3/TRBV12-4,.,TRBJ1-5,TGTGCCAGCGGCCGGTCAGACAATCAGCCCCAGCATTTT,CASGRSDNQPQHF
many,TRBV6-6,.,TRBJ2-1,TGTGCCAGCAGCCAAGACAGAAATGAGCAGTTCTTC,CASSQDRNEQFF
.,TRBV25-1,.,TRBJ2-3,TGTGCCAGCAGTGAGGCCGGACAGAGTACGCAGTATTTT,CASSEAGQSTQYF
.,TRBV7-9,.,TRBJ2-5,TGTGCCAGCAGCTTATCCCCTCCGGGGACCCAGTACTTC,CASSLSPPGTQYF
.,TRBV7-9,.,TRBJ1-5,TGTGCCAGCAGCTTAGCGGGTAGGGAAGGTCCCCAGCATTTT,CASSLAGREGPQHF
many,TRBV5-1,TRBD2,TRBJ2-3,TGCGCCAGCAGTTCAGGAGGAGCGGGGCCTAGCACAGATACGCAGTATTTT,CASSSGGAGPSTDTQYF
.,TRBV20-1,.,TRBJ2-3,TGCAGTGCTAGAGCACGGGATACGCAGTATTTT,CSARARDTQYF
.,TRBV6-2/TRBV6-3,.,TRBJ1-1,TGTGCCAGCAGTAACAGGGTAGGGACTGAAGCTTTCTTT,CASSNRVGTEAFF
.,TRBV7-6,TRBD1,TRBJ2-7,TGTGCCAGCAGCTTTTACAGGGGCGAGCAGTACTTC,CASSFYRGEQYF
many,TRBV7-6,.,TRBJ2-2,TGTGCCAGCAGCTTAGGTGGGGACACCGGGGAGCTGTTTTTT,CASSLGGDTGELFF
many,TRBV7-2,TRBD1,TRBJ1-2,TGTGCCAGCAGCTTAGCTGCGACAGGGGGACACGGCTACACCTTC,CASSLAATGGHGYTF
.,TRBV12-3/TRBV12-4,.,TRBJ2-1,TGTGCCAGCAGTTTTATAAGTGAGCAGTTCTTC,CASSFISEQFF
many,TRBV5-1,.,TRBJ2-7,TGCGCCAGCAGCCAGGGTCTCTTTCCCCTTTACGAGCAGTACTTC,CASSQGLFPLYEQYF
few,TRBV21-1,.,TRBJ2-7,TGTGCCAGCAGCAAAGAATCGAGGGGGTGCGCCTGCGAGCAGTACTTC,CASSKESRGCACEQYF
.,TRBV6-2/TRBV6-3,TRBD2,TRBJ2-1,TGTGCCAGCAGCAATAGCGGGGGGGGCTACAATGAGCAGTTCTTC,CASSNSGGGYNEQFF
many,TRBV19,.,TRBJ1-5,TGTGCCGGCCTATTCAAGCCCCAGCATTTT,CAGLFKPQHF
many,TRBV3-1,TRBD2,TRBJ2-1,TGTGCCACAAAGGGACTAGCGGGAGGCAATGAGCAGTTCTTC,CATKGLAGGNEQFF
.,TRBV27,TRBD2,TRBJ2-7,TGTGCCAGCAGTTTGCTAGCGGGAGATTCGGACGAGCAGTACTTC,CASSLLAGDSDEQYF
.,TRBV7-6,.,TRBJ2-1,TGTGCCAGCAGCTCGGGACTGCCGAACAATGAGCAGTTCTTC,CASSSGLPNNEQFF
.,TRBV11-2,.,TRBJ1-4,TGTGCCAGCTCTAAGCCGGGACAAGGTGAAAAACTGTTTTTT,CASSKPGQGEKLFF
many,TRBV30,TRBD1,TRBJ1-1,TGTGCCTGGAGTGCACCTCGGGACAGGCAGACCAACACTGAAGCTTTCTTT,CAWSAPRDRQTNTEAFF
many,TRBV12-3/TRBV12-4,.,TRBJ2-1,TGTGCCAGCAGTTTCCCCGGACAGTACAATGAGCAGTTCTTC,CASSFPGQYNEQFF
few,TRBV6-1,.,TRBJ1-6,TGTGCCAGCAGAAATCGGCTGGATTCACCCCTCCACTTT,CASRNRLDSPLHF
many,TRBV12-3/TRBV12-4,TRBD1,TRBJ1-2,TGTGCCAGCAGGGCACAGGGGAGAGGAGGCTACACCTTC,CASRAQGRGGYTF
many,TRBV5-4,TRBD1,TRBJ2-7,TGTGCCAGCAGCCAAGACAGGGGATTGTACGAGCAGTACTTC,CASSQDRGLYEQYF
.,TRBV27,.,TRBJ2-3,TGTGCCAGCAGGAGAGAAGTTTCAGCTACAGATACGCAGTATTTT,CASRREVSATDTQYF
.,TRBV19,TRBD1,TRBJ2-7,TGTGCCAGTAGTGTATCCGGGACAGGGAGTTACGAGCAGTACTTC,CASSVSGTGSYEQYF
many,TRBV12-3/TRBV12-4,.,TRBJ1-4,TGTGCCAGCAGTGACAACTATGAAAAACTGTTTTTT,CASSDNYEKLFF
.,TRBV9,.,TRBJ2-5,TGTGCCAGCAGCGTAGTGGGCACTGTGGGGGAGACCCAGTACTTC,CASSVVGTVGETQYF
medium-sized,TRBV20-1,.,TRBJ2-3,TGCAGTGCTAGAGAGGTTGAGTATACGCAGTATTTT,CSAREVEYTQYF
.,TRBV5-1,.,TRBJ2-2,TGCGCCAGCAGCTTGGGGACAGCCAACGCCGGGGAGCTGTTTTTT,CASSLGTANAGELFF
few,TRBV29-1,.,TRBJ2-5,TGCAGCGTTGAAAGGGGAGAGACCCAGTACTTC,CSVERGETQYF
many,TRBV14,.,TRBJ2-1,TGTGCCAGCAGCCAGGGTCTTGTCCTAGACAATGAGCAGTTCTTC,CASSQGLVLDNEQFF
many,TRBV7-9,.,TRBJ2-1,TGTGCCAGCAGCCCCAAGGTTAGGCCTTACAATGAGCAGTTCTTC,CASSPKVRPYNEQFF
many,TRBV29-1,.,TRBJ2-3,TGCAGCGTCACGACTTTAGTAGATACGCAGTATTTT,CSVTTLVDTQYF
.,TRBV28,TRBD1,TRBJ1-1,TGTGCCAGCTATACAGGGGGGGACACTGAAGCTTTCTTT,CASYTGGDTEAFF
few,TRBV2,.,TRBJ1-2,TGTGCCAGCAGTGAACCTGGACAGATAATTTATGGCTACACCTTC,CASSEPGQIIYGYTF